This T cell receptor (beta chain) was identified during a study of cytomegalovirus exposure and HLA in healthy donors. This clone was detected once. The CDR3 covers 15 residues. Trimming took off 0 bases at V and 6 bases at J, with 15 bases between the two ends. Germline V lookup: CDR1 GTSNPN, CDR2 SVGIG (reference sequence). Use of 60 Vbeta and 13 Jbeta primers characterized the PCR. Sequenced by immunoSEQ multiplex PCR; TCRdb stores in-frame clones only, minus some. The sample records 150,000 or so clones, around 67% being singletons. The receptor was isolated from a young woman in good health and CMV-seronegative. The material sequenced was PBMCs. The rearrangement links TRBV30 to TRBJ1-3; no clear D. The CDR3 sequence: CAWSVPGYRLNTIYF. Here the CDR3 DNA reads TGTGCCTGGAGTGTACCGGGTTATAGGCTAAACACCATATATTTT.